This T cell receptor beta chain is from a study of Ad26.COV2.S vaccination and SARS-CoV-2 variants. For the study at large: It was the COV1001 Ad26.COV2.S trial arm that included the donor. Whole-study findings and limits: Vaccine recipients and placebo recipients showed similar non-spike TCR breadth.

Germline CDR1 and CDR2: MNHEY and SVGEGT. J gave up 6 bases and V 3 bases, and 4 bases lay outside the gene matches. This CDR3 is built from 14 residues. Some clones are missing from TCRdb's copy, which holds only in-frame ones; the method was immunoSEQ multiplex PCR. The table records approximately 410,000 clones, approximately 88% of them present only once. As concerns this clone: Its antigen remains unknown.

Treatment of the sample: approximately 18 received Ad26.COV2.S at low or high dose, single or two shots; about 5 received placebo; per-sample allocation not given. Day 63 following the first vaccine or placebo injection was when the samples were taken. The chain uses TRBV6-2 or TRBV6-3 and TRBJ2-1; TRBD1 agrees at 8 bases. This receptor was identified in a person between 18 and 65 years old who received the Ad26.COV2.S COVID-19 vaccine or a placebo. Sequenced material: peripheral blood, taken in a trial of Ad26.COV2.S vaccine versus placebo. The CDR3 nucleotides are TGTGCCAGCAGTTATCACGACAGGGGCAATGAGCAGTTCTTC. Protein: CASSYHDRGNEQFF.